One and the same sample provided the 24 T cell receptor beta chains below, sequenced in a study of CD8+ T cells in alopecia areata (dated by TCRdb to 2017 to 2018). The library was made by the immunoSEQ multiplex PCR assay. RNA was extracted from all samples and reverse transcribed into cDNA, which served as template for TCR sequencing. Here the immuneACCESS table is served through TCRdb, limited to in-frame sequences with V and J called. Missing clones are a known gap in these copies; in checked studies unresolved V genes cover under half, and the rest lacks a known reason. With around 1,800 clones recorded, this sample contains no clone counted only once. In total, the top ten clones hold 12% of the sample. The time point label here, explained by the study, means: mouse skin at time of skin grafting. Here the sequenced sample was skin, taken at week 0. The receptors here all came from a C3H/HeJ mouse with alopecia areata. This mouse strain carries MHC haplotype H2-k.

In this sample, this clone turned up many times. Germline and genes here are mouse. CDR3 sequence reads: CASSGDWGGAEQNTLYF. Partial CDR3 DNA: TGTGCCAGCAGTGGCGACTGGGGGGGCGCCGAGCAAAAC. This chain joins TRBV13-1 and TRBJ2-4, with 12 nucleotides matching TRBD2. The read gets to within 4 residues of the CDR3 end, and the germline J gene fills in the rest. J gave up 3 bases and V 3 bases, and 8 bases lay outside the gene matches. Germline V CDR1 and CDR2: NSHNY, SYGAGN. This CDR3 has 17 residues.

This clone is labeled large. Gene names denote mouse genes. The CDR3 end is not reached by the read, which stops 4 residues before it; the germline J gene fills it in. The gene calls are TRBV5 and TRBJ1-1; D gene ambiguous. Germline CDR1 and CDR2: LGHNA and YNLKQL (reference sequence). The V gene lost 4 bases and the J gene lost 0 bases, with 6 bases spanning the gap. The CDR3 totals 13 residues. This CDR3 reads CASSPPSNTEVFF. The sequenced part of the CDR3 DNA is TGTGCCAGCAGCCCCCCTTCAAACACA.

Relative to its sample, this clone is medium-sized. These gene names are mouse names. The read ends 4 residues early relative to the CDR3; the germline J gene fills the gap. V gene TRBV13-2 combines with J gene TRBJ1-1, with D unresolved. Germline loops: CDR1 NNHNN, CDR2 SYGAGS (reference sequence). CDR3 length equals 13 residues. V was shortened by 0 bases and J by 3 bases, with 6 bases between the two germline ends. The part of the CDR3 DNA that was read is TGTGCCAGCGGTGATGGGGGAGACACA. Its protein product is CASGDGGDT. The CDR3, in full, reads CASGDGGDTEVFF.

This clone was seen repeatedly, ten times or more. The gene symbols are mouse symbols. The read ends 4 residues shy of where the CDR3 ends; the end is completed using the germline J gene. The chain is built from TRBV13-3 and TRBJ2-7; no reliable D call. The CDR3 totals 13 residues. The germline V gene encodes CDR1 NNHDY and CDR2 SYVADS. CDR3 bases read: TGTGCCAGCAGTGATGCACTCTTTTAT. Amino acids: CASSDALFY. The entire CDR3 protein is CASSDALFYEQYF.

This clone is termed medium-sized. The gene names here belong to mouse. The CDR3 end falls 4 residues outside the read, so it is completed with the germline J gene. This chain connects TRBV13-2 to TRBJ1-1; D might be TRBD1 (6 bases). CDR1 is NNHNN, CDR2 SYGAGS, per germline (reference sequence). The CDR3 is 13 residues long. The CDR3 region is CASGDLGGREVFF. The CDR3 bases that were read are TGTGCCAGCGGTGACCTGGGGGGGCGA.

By share, this clone ranks as large (0.1 to 1%). Genes and germline are mouse. The sequence runs out 4 residues before the end of the CDR3; the remainder is reconstructed from the germline J gene. The rearrangement links TRBV29 to TRBJ2-7; 7 positions agree with TRBD1. Germline V CDR1 and CDR2: MSHET, SYDVDS. This CDR3 region has 12 residues. The sequenced CDR3 bases are TGTGCTAGCAGTCAACAGGGGTAT. Protein: CASSQQGY. In full, the CDR3 reads CASSQQGYEQYF.

This clone was recorded a few times. Mouse gene names and germline throughout. The read ends 4 residues shy of where the CDR3 ends; the end is completed using the germline J gene. V usage is TRBV31 and J usage is TRBJ2-7, with 11 bases identical to TRBD2. The CDR3 contains 14 residues. Germline CDR1 is GKSSPN and CDR2 is SITVG. The CDR3 DNA, read in part, is TGTGCCTGGACCGCCGGGACTGGGGGTTAT. This codes for CAWTAGTGGY. The CDR3 in its entirety is CAWTAGTGGYEQYF.

By share, this clone counts as medium-sized (0.01 to 0.1%). Germline and genes: mouse. The read ends 4 residues before the CDR3 terminus; that terminus is restored from the germline J gene. The chain recombines TRBV19 with TRBJ2-1; a possible D gene is TRBD1 (6 bases). Germline-derived CDR1 and CDR2 are FNHDT and SITEND (reference sequence). With 2 bases removed from V and 2 bases from J, the gap between germline ends came to 8 bases. CDR3 length equals 14 residues. CDR3 bases read: TGTGCCAGCAGTATCCGGACAGACTATGCT. Translating gives CASSIRTDYA. The full CDR3 sequence reads CASSIRTDYAEQFF.

Many counts were recorded for this clone. Gene names are the mouse ones. The read gets to within 4 residues of the CDR3 end, and the germline J gene fills in the rest. The chain is built from TRBV13-3 and TRBJ2-1; TRBD1 is a possible D gene (6 bases). The CDR3 covers 13 residues. Germline CDR1 reads NNHDY; CDR2 reads SYVADS. CDR3 amino acids: CASSPGEGAEQFF. CDR3 bases read: TGTGCCAGCAGTCCAGGGGAGGGCGCT.

Concerning this clone itself: Mouse germline and gene names are used. The read ends 4 residues before the CDR3 terminus; that terminus is restored from the germline J gene. This chain links TRBV2 with TRBJ2-5, with TRBD2 matching 9 bases. Germline values: CDR1 LGHNA, CDR2 YSYQKL. This CDR3 comprises 13 residues. The DNA read from the CDR3 is TGTGCCAGCAGCCACGACTGGGGGGAC. As protein: CASSHDWGD. The whole CDR3 is CASSHDWGDTQYF.

By sample fraction, this clone is medium-sized. Germline and genes: mouse. Read data end 4 residues before the CDR3 end; the end is taken from the germline J gene. Other DNA sequences in the sample encode the same CDR3. V is TRBV31 and J is TRBJ1-2; 7 nucleotides match TRBD1. V shed 0 bases, J shed 0 bases, and the junction held 1 base outside the gene matches. The germline V gene has CDR1 GKSSPN and CDR2 SITVG. CDR3 length equals 14 residues. The sequenced CDR3 bases are TGTGCCTGGAGTCTAGACAGGGCAAACTCC. Encoded protein: CAWSLDRANS. The complete CDR3 reads CAWSLDRANSDYTF.

This clone has ten or more counts. Gene names follow the mouse nomenclature. The read ends 4 residues shy of where the CDR3 ends; the end is completed using the germline J gene. V gene TRBV13-3 combines with J gene TRBJ2-1, with D tentatively TRBD2 (7 bases). Trimming removed 2 bases from V and 3 bases from J, with 9 bases in between. The germline V gene encodes CDR1 NNHDY and CDR2 SYVADS. This CDR3 is 14 amino acids long. The CDR3 DNA, read in part, is TGTGCCAGCAGTGAGTGGGGGGCCTATGCT. Translating gives CASSEWGAYA. In full, the CDR3 is CASSEWGAYAEQFF.

By share, this clone counts as medium-sized. All gene names here are mouse names. The read ends 4 residues early relative to the CDR3; the germline J gene fills the gap. This rearrangement joins TRBV19 to TRBJ1-1; TRBD1 matches at 7 bases. This CDR3 region has 12 residues. CDR1 is FNHDT, CDR2 SITEND, per germline (reference sequence). This CDR3 reads CASSPGQTEVFF. The covered CDR3 bases are TGTGCCAGCAGTCCGGGACAGACA.

This clone has a count of ten or more. Any gene name here is a mouse gene name. The read ends 4 residues early relative to the CDR3; the germline J gene fills the gap. The V gene is TRBV13-2, the J gene TRBJ2-1, with TRBD1 identical over 7 bases. Looked up from germline, CDR1 is NNHNN and CDR2 is SYGAGS (reference sequence). The CDR3 is 12 residues long. The CDR3 region is CASGPTGSEQFF. The sequenced CDR3 bases are TGTGCCAGCGGTCCGACAGGGTCT.

This clone is classed as medium-sized. Here the gene names and germline are mouse. Read coverage stops 4 residues before the CDR3 terminus; the germline J gene supplies the remainder. The V call is TRBV5, the J call TRBJ1-1; D perhaps matches TRBD1 (6 bases). The length of the CDR3 is 14 residues. V was cut by 3 bases and J by 1 base, with 9 bases left in between. CDR1 is LGHNA, CDR2 YNLKQL, per germline (reference sequence). CDR3 residues: CASSQTGGNTEVFF. The sequenced CDR3 bases are TGTGCCAGCAGCCAGACAGGAGGGAACACA.

By sample share, this clone is medium-sized. Genes and germline come from the mouse. The read terminates 4 residues before the CDR3 end, so the remaining end is supplied by the germline J gene. The genes are TRBV5 and TRBJ2-7; 8 nucleotides align to TRBD2. CDR3 length: 14 residues. The V gene's germline CDR1 is LGHNA and CDR2 YNLKQL (reference sequence). J gave up 3 bases and V 4 bases, and 5 bases lay outside the gene matches. CDR3: CASSPGGRFYEQYF. The DNA read from the CDR3 is TGTGCCAGCAGCCCGGGGGGGCGCTTCTAT.

This clone is classed as medium-sized (0.01 to 0.1%). The gene names here belong to mouse. The CDR3 end lies 4 residues beyond the end of the read and is filled in from the germline J gene. V gene TRBV5 combines with J gene TRBJ2-5; D gene ambiguous. The CDR3 length is 14 residues. Trimming took 4 bases from V and 0 from J, leaving 8 bases between them. CDR1 LGHNA and CDR2 YNLKQL come from the germline V gene (reference sequence). The part of the CDR3 DNA that was read is TGTGCCAGCAGCCCAGACAATAACCAAGAC. It specifies CASSPDNNQD. The full CDR3 is CASSPDNNQDTQYF.

This clone is deemed medium-sized (0.01 to 0.1%). Gene names and germline refer to mouse. The read terminates 4 residues before the CDR3 end, so the remaining end is supplied by the germline J gene. This chain links TRBV13-3 with TRBJ1-1; 7 bases fit TRBD1. The CDR3 loop spans 14 amino acids. Germline CDR1 and CDR2: NNHDY and SYVADS. V dropped 6 bases and J dropped 1; count of bases not matched to a gene: 6. The CDR3 region is CASNPGQKNTEVFF. The DNA read from the CDR3 is TGTGCCAGCAATCCGGGACAGAAAAACACA.

At least ten counts were recorded for this clone. Genes and germline are mouse. The sequence runs out 4 residues before the end of the CDR3; the remainder is reconstructed from the germline J gene. The chain combines TRBV1 with TRBJ2-5, with 14 bases matching TRBD2. Germline V gene lookup returns CDR1 NSQYPW and CDR2 LRSPGD (reference sequence). The CDR3 covers 16 residues. The CDR3: CTCSAGTGGARDTQYF. The sequenced part of the CDR3 DNA is TGCACCTGCAGTGCGGGGACTGGGGGGGCGCGCGAC.

Relative to its sample, this clone is medium-sized. Gene names refer to mouse genes. Read data end 4 residues before the CDR3 end; the end is taken from the germline J gene. This chain connects TRBV29 to TRBJ2-7, with D maybe TRBD1 (6 bases). The germline V gene encodes CDR1 MSHET and CDR2 SYDVDS. This CDR3 spans 13 amino acids. CDR3 sequence reads: CASSLLDSYEQYF. The sequenced part of the CDR3 DNA is TGTGCTAGCAGTTTACTGGACAGTTAT.

This clone occurred many times. Gene labels here are mouse ones. The CDR3 goes on 4 residues after the read ends, and that part is filled in from the germline J gene. The V and J genes are TRBV16 and TRBJ2-3; 8 nucleotides line up with TRBD2. The germline CDR1 and CDR2 sequences are SGHSA and FRNQAP. The CDR3 runs to 16 residues. V shed 3 bases and J 0 bases; nucleotides not matched to a gene: 5. The DNA read from the CDR3 is TGTGCAAGCAGCTTGTACCGGGACTGGAGTGCAGAA. Encoded protein: CASSLYRDWSAE. The complete CDR3 sequence is CASSLYRDWSAETLYF.

This clone ranks as medium-sized. Genes and germline come from the mouse. The read terminates 4 residues ahead of where the CDR3 ends, so the germline J gene completes it. This chain links TRBV1 with TRBJ2-4; D call uncertain. CDR1 and CDR2 (germline): NSQYPW, LRSPGD (reference sequence). This CDR3 has 12 amino acids. The CDR3 is CTCSAGENTLYF. Incomplete CDR3 DNA: TGCACCTGCAGTGCAGGGGAAAAC.

This clone is classed as medium-sized. Gene names refer to mouse genes. The read ends 4 residues shy of where the CDR3 ends; the end is completed using the germline J gene. The V call is TRBV13-1, the J call TRBJ2-3; 10 nucleotides align to TRBD2. CDR1 NSHNY and CDR2 SYGAGN come from the germline V gene. V shed 4 bases and J 3 bases; nucleotides not matched to a gene: 5. The length of the CDR3 is 15 residues. CDR3 sequence reads: CASSNRDWGAETLYF. The sequenced CDR3 bases are TGTGCCAGCAGTAACCGGGACTGGGGAGCAGAA.

This clone is medium-sized in the sample. Germline and genes: mouse. The read stops 4 residues short of the end of the CDR3; the missing end is completed from the germline J gene. The J gene is TRBJ2-7, the V gene TRBV19, with a possible D match to TRBD1 (6 bases). The CDR3 totals 12 residues. The V end lost 5 bases, the J end lost 2 bases, and 8 bases lay between the germline ends. In germline, CDR1 is FNHDT, CDR2 SITEND (reference sequence). CDR3 sequence reads: CASRGDTYEQYF. The sequenced CDR3 bases are TGTGCCAGCAGGGGGGACACCTAT.